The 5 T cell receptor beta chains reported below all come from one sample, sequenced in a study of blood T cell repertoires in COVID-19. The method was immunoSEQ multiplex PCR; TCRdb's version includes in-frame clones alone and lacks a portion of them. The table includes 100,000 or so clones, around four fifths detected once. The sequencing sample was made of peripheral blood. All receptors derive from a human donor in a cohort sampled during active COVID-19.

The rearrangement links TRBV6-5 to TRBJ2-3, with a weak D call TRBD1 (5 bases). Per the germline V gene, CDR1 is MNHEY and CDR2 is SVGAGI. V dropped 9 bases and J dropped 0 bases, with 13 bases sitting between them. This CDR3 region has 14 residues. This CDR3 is CASDLTVSTDTQYF. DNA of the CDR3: TGTGCCAGTGATTTGACAGTTAGCACAGATACGCAGTATTTT.

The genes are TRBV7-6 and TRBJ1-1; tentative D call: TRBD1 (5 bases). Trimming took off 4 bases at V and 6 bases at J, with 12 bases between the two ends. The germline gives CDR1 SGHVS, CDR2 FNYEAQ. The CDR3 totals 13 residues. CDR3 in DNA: TGTGCCAGCAGCTCCGGACAATCCTCTGAAGCTTTCTTT. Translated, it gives CASSSGQSSEAFF. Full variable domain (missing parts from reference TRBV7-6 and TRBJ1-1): GAGVSQSPRYKVTKRGQDVALRCDPISGHVSLYWYRQALGQGPEFLTYFNYEAQQDKSGLPNDRFSAERPEGSISTLTIQRTEQRDSAMYRCASSSGQSSEAFFGQGTRLTVV.

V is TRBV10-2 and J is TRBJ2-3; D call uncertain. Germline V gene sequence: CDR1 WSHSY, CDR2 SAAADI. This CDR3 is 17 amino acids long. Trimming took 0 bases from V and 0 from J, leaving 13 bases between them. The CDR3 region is CASSESRSASSTDTQYF. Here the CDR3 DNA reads TGCGCCAGCAGTGAGTCAAGAAGCGCTTCTAGCACAGATACGCAGTATTTT.

The CDR3 loop reads CASSPRVTGQGYTF. The CDR3 coding sequence is TGTGCCAGCAGCCCTCGAGTGACAGGGCAAGGCTACACCTTC. The chain employs TRBV3-1 (or the pseudogene TRBV3-2) and TRBJ1-2, with 7 bases that match TRBD1. The CDR3 is made up of 14 amino acids. J lost 8 bases, V lost 4 bases, and 10 bases had no gene match. The germline V gene has CDR1 LGHDT and CDR2 YNNKEL (reference sequence).

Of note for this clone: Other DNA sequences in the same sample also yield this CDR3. DNA of the CDR3: TGTGCCAGCAGTTTATTGAGGGATCAGCCCCAGCATTTT. It encodes CASSLLRDQPQHF. The rearrangement uses TRBV12-3 or TRBV12-4 and TRBJ1-5; no clear D gene. The CDR3 length is 13 residues. V was trimmed by 2 bases and J by 5 bases, leaving 7 bases between them.